The 5 T cell receptor beta chains in this list originate from one sample, sequenced in a study of blood T cell repertoires in COVID-19. TCRdb keeps only in-frame clones here, not all; method: immunoSEQ multiplex PCR. In the table there are about 190,000 clones, roughly 90% of which are singletons. Sequencing used peripheral blood. The receptor set was obtained from a man aged 35-49 years with acute or convalescent COVID-19.

The rearrangement links TRBV12-5 to TRBJ2-3, with 8 positions matching TRBD2. CDR1 LGHNT and CDR2 FRNRAP come from the germline V gene. CDR3 length: 13 residues. V lost 5 bases and J lost 4; bases outside the gene matches: 2. The DNA for the CDR3 is TGTGCTAGTGGTCGGGGGGGAGCAGATACGCAGTATTTT. This sequence encodes CASGRGGADTQYF.

This rearrangement joins TRBV5-5 to TRBJ2-7, with a possible D match to TRBD1 (6 bases). The V gene's germline CDR1 is SGHKS and CDR2 YYEKEE (reference sequence). This CDR3 comprises 14 residues. V lost 4 bases and J lost 5, with 16 bases in between. The chain's CDR3 is CASSRLQGKDEQYF. CDR3 nucleotide sequence: TGTGCCAGCAGCCGACTACAGGGAAAGGACGAGCAGTACTTC.

This clone was detected once. This sequence joins TRBV6-6 and TRBJ1-2; 7 nucleotides line up with TRBD1. With 5 bases clipped from V and 5 bases from J, the junction kept 20 bases outside the gene matches. Germline CDR1 reads MNHNY; CDR2 reads SVGAGI (reference sequence). This CDR3 spans 18 amino acids. The CDR3 sequence: CASSPTNLRGGLWYGYTF. The CDR3 DNA reads as TGTGCCAGCAGTCCTACCAACCTAAGAGGGGGCTTGTGGTATGGCTACACCTTC.

This clone turned up a few times. V is TRBV4-2 and J is TRBJ1-5; 9 bases align to TRBD1. CDR1 is LGHNA and CDR2 is YNFKEQ in the germline V gene. CDR3 length: 19 residues. After removal of 0 bases from V and 0 bases from J, the junction contained 9 bases not matched to a gene. CDR3 amino acids: CASSQDVTGGRGSNQPQHF. CDR3 sequence (DNA): TGTGCCAGCAGCCAAGATGTGACAGGGGGAAGGGGTAGCAATCAGCCCCAGCATTTT.

The chain links TRBV7-2 to TRBJ2-5, with D uncertain. Trimming left V 2 bases short and J 4 bases short, with 5 bases between. The germline CDR1 and CDR2 sequences are SGHTA and FQGNSA. This CDR3 contains 12 residues. As DNA, the CDR3 is TGTGCCAGCAGCTTAAGAGGAGAGACCCAGTACTTC. This sequence encodes CASSLRGETQYF.